The 28 T cell receptor beta chains in this list originate from one sample, sequenced in a study of blood T cell repertoires in COVID-19. Sequencing used immunoSEQ multiplex PCR; TCRdb keeps in-frame clones, though not all of them. The profile shows under 150,000 clones, more than 65% of them singletons. The sample taken for sequencing was peripheral blood. All receptors come from a woman aged 60-70 years with acute or convalescent COVID-19.

V usage is TRBV28 and J usage is TRBJ2-1; a weak D match, TRBD2 (6 bases). This CDR3 contains 16 residues. Germline V CDR1 and CDR2: MDHEN, SYDVKM. V gave up 4 bases and J gave up 3 bases, with 16 bases separating them. CDR3 amino acids: CASSSPAGKGYNEQFF. The CDR3 DNA reads TGTGCCAGCAGTTCCCCAGCGGGCAAGGGCTACAATGAGCAGTTCTTC.

The chain's CDR3 is CASSQGEDIAETQYF. DNA of the CDR3: TGTGCCAGCAGCCAAGGCGAGGACATAGCAGAGACCCAGTACTTC. V is TRBV3-1 (or the pseudogene TRBV3-2) and J is TRBJ2-5, with D perhaps matching TRBD1 (5 bases). Germline V gene lookup returns CDR1 LGHDT and CDR2 YNNKEL (reference sequence). Deletions cut 1 base from V and 4 bases from J, with 13 bases between. There are 15 residues in the CDR3.

In this sample, this clone turned up a few times. The CDR3 sequence is CASSPPHRTGGRAFF. The CDR3 nucleotides read TGTGCCAGTAGTCCCCCCCACCGGACAGGGGGGCGAGCTTTCTTT. This chain connects TRBV19 to TRBJ1-1, with 10 bases aligning to TRBD1. The CDR3 has 15 amino acids. CDR1 and CDR2 from the germline V gene are LNHDA and SQIVND (reference sequence). V shed 5 bases and J 10 bases; nucleotides not matched to a gene: 13.

The chain combines TRBV28 with TRBJ1-2; D remains unclear. The CDR3 has 12 amino acids. Germline CDR1 is MDHEN and CDR2 is SYDVKM. The ends were cut back, 6 bases at V and 7 bases at J, with 12 bases in the middle. The CDR3 here is CASSTSKTGYTF. The CDR3 coding sequence is TGTGCCAGCAGCACTAGTAAGACTGGCTACACCTTC.

This chain links TRBV5-1 with TRBJ2-7; 8 bases are a match to TRBD2. From germline, CDR1 is SGHRS and CDR2 YFSETQ. The CDR3 is 14 amino acids. V lost 1 base to trimming and J lost 3 bases; unmatched junction nucleotides: 3. CDR3 sequence (DNA): TGCGCCAGCAGCTTGCAAGCGGGAGTCTACGAGCAGTACTTC. This sequence encodes CASSLQAGVYEQYF.

This sequence joins TRBV30 and TRBJ2-7; D perhaps matches TRBD1 (6 bases). Germline-derived CDR1 and CDR2 are GTSNPN and SVGIG (reference sequence). The CDR3 is 13 residues long. Trimming stripped 3 bases from V and 2 bases from J, with 11 bases between. CDR3 DNA sequence: TGTGCCTGGAGCCTAAACAGGGCCTACGAGCAGTACTTC. It is translated as CAWSLNRAYEQYF.

As concerns this clone: Other DNA sequences of this sample code for an identical CDR3. The V call is TRBV9, the J call TRBJ2-7; a weak D match, TRBD1 (6 bases). V lost 5 bases and J lost 3, with 15 bases in between. Germline lookup yields CDR1 SGDLS and CDR2 YYNGEE. The length of the CDR3 is 14 residues. CDR3: CASSVGAGNYEQYF. The CDR3 DNA sequence: TGTGCCAGCAGTGTGGGGGCGGGTAACTACGAGCAGTACTTC. Combining the CDR3 with reference TRBV9 and TRBJ2-7 gives the whole variable domain DSGVTQTPKHLITATGQRVTLRCSPRSGDLSVYWYQQSLDQGLQFLIQYYNGEERAKGNILERFSAQQFPDLHSELNLSSLELGDSALYFCASSVGAGNYEQYFGPGTRLTVT.

The rearrangement uses TRBV5-4 and TRBJ2-5; unclear D gene. This CDR3 region has 13 residues. With 7 bases removed from V and 2 bases from J, the gap between germline ends came to 12 bases. CDR1 and CDR2 from the germline V gene are SGHNT and YYREEE (reference sequence). The CDR3 nucleotides read TGTGCCAGCGGTCAGGCACCACAAGAGACCCAGTACTTC. Its translation: CASGQAPQETQYF.

This chain links TRBV12-3 or TRBV12-4 with TRBJ2-1; unclear D gene. The CDR3 loop spans 12 amino acids. Trimming pared 6 bases from V and 5 bases from J, leaving 8 bases between. The CDR3, as DNA: TGTGCCAGCAGCAGGAACCACAATGAGCAGTTCTTC. It translates to CASSRNHNEQFF.

The chain combines TRBV10-2 with TRBJ1-1; weak D call: TRBD1 (6 bases). The V and J ends lost 6 bases and 0 bases respectively, with 8 bases between them. The germline gives CDR1 WSHSY, CDR2 SAAADI. CDR3 length: 13 amino acids. The chain's CDR3 is CASRQGMNTEAFF. CDR3 DNA sequence: TGCGCCAGCAGGCAGGGGATGAACACTGAAGCTTTCTTT.

This clone came up a few times. This chain connects TRBV3-1 (or the pseudogene TRBV3-2) to TRBJ1-2; 7 nucleotides match TRBD1. The CDR3 contains 13 residues. The germline V gene encodes CDR1 LGHDT and CDR2 YNNKEL (reference sequence). V gave up 5 bases and J gave up 7 bases; unmatched junction bases: 7. CDR3 nucleotide sequence: TGTGCCAGCAGCGAAAGCCCAGGGGGTGGCTACACCTTC. Residues: CASSESPGGGYTF.

The chain joins TRBV4-3 to TRBJ2-1; D is possibly TRBD1 (6 bases). CDR1 is LGHNA, CDR2 YSLEER, per germline. This CDR3 region has 18 residues. Trimming pared 3 bases from V and 9 bases from J, leaving 27 bases between. The CDR3 region has the DNA TGCGCCAGCAGCCACCGAGGGTCAGGGGCTACCCTTGGGGGTGAGCAGTTCTTC. It translates to CASSHRGSGATLGGEQFF.

CDR3 region: CASSPPPLRLLAGVGYTGELFF. In DNA form, the CDR3 reads TGTGCCAGCAGCCCTCCCCCCCTCCGTTTGCTAGCGGGTGTCGGGTACACCGGGGAGCTGTTTTTT. This chain joins TRBV6-2 or TRBV6-3 and TRBJ2-2, with TRBD2 matching over 8 bases. The CDR3 has 22 amino acids. Trimming removed 6 bases from V and 3 bases from J; junction bases left unmatched: 27. Germline CDR1 is MNHEY and CDR2 is SVGEGT.

This chain uses TRBV7-9 with TRBJ2-5; D is ambiguous. Trimming pared 5 bases from V and 4 bases from J, leaving 8 bases between. The CDR3 spans 12 residues. Germline V gives CDR1 SEHNR, CDR2 FQNEAQ (reference sequence). CDR3 sequence: CASSPRLETQYF. CDR3 DNA: TGTGCCAGCAGCCCCCGACTAGAGACCCAGTACTTC.

V is TRBV6-4 and J is TRBJ1-6; 7 nucleotides line up with TRBD1. Germline trimming cut 4 bases from V and 8 bases from J; bases unmatched to any gene: 5. The germline V gene encodes CDR1 MRHNA and CDR2 SNTAGT. CDR3 length equals 14 residues. CDR3 sequence reads: CASSVRGFDSPLHF. The CDR3, as DNA: TGTGCCAGCAGTGTCAGGGGGTTTGATTCACCCCTCCACTTT.

The chain links TRBV6-5 to TRBJ2-7; 9 nucleotides align to TRBD1. CDR3 size: 14 residues. Trimming removed 6 bases from V and 1 base from J; junction bases left unmatched: 4. Germline assignment: CDR1 MNHEY and CDR2 SVGAGI. Here the CDR3 DNA reads TGTGCCAGCAGCAAGGACAGGGGATCCTACGAGCAGTACTTC. Its translation: CASSKDRGSYEQYF.

This rearrangement joins TRBV18 to TRBJ1-4, with TRBD1 matching over 7 bases. Trimming cost V 8 bases and J 4 bases; bases outside gene matches: 1. There are 12 residues in the CDR3. Germline CDR1 reads KGHSH; CDR2 reads LQKENI. CDR3 amino acids: CASRDSNEKLFF. CDR3 coding DNA: TGTGCCAGCCGGGACAGTAATGAAAAACTGTTTTTT.

The chain couples TRBV27 to TRBJ2-7; D might be TRBD1 (5 bases). Germline values: CDR1 MNHEY, CDR2 SMNVEV (reference sequence). Trimming removed 2 bases from V and 6 bases from J, with 17 bases in between. The CDR3 runs to 15 residues. In nucleotides, the CDR3 is TGTGCCAGCAGTTTAATCGAGACAGAGCCCTCCGAGCAGTACTTC. It yields the protein CASSLIETEPSEQYF.

V and J are TRBV13 and TRBJ2-7; 7 bases fit TRBD2. Germline-derived CDR1 and CDR2 are PRHDT and FYEKMQ (reference sequence). V lost 1 base, J lost 1 base, and 4 bases stayed unmatched. The CDR3 has 15 amino acids. The chain's CDR3 is CASSLVREESYEQYF. The CDR3 DNA reads as TGTGCCAGCAGCTTAGTACGGGAGGAGTCCTACGAGCAGTACTTC.

This chain uses TRBV2 with TRBJ2-3, with 12 bases fitting TRBD2. CDR3 length equals 16 residues. V shed 5 bases and J 8 bases; nucleotides not matched to a gene: 11. In germline, CDR1 is SNHLY, CDR2 FYNNEI. The CDR3 sequence is CASSWGTSGLAGTQYF. The CDR3 bases are TGTGCCAGCAGTTGGGGGACTAGCGGGCTAGCGGGTACGCAGTATTTT.

This rearrangement joins TRBV28 to TRBJ2-3; TRBD2 aligns across 10 bases. Germline CDR1 is MDHEN and CDR2 is SYDVKM. The ends lost 2 bases at V and 6 bases at J; junction bases unmatched: 5. This CDR3 spans 15 amino acids. CDR3 DNA: TGTGCCAGCAGTTTACGGCTAGCGGGAGAGGATACGCAGTATTTT. Its translation: CASSLRLAGEDTQYF.

V is TRBV5-1 and J is TRBJ2-1, with TRBD2 matching 7 bases. The CDR3 has 12 residues. V shed 3 bases, J shed 7 bases, and the junction held 1 base outside the gene matches. The germline gives CDR1 SGHRS, CDR2 YFSETQ. The chain's CDR3 is CASSWGGNEQFF. The CDR3 DNA reads TGCGCCAGCAGCTGGGGAGGGAATGAGCAGTTCTTC.

The V and J genes are TRBV3-1 (or the pseudogene TRBV3-2) and TRBJ1-4; 10 positions agree with TRBD1. The germline V gene encodes CDR1 LGHDT and CDR2 YNNKEL (reference sequence). V shed 7 bases and J 8 bases; nucleotides not matched to a gene: 4. This CDR3 is 13 amino acids long. The CDR3 DNA follows: TGTGCCAGCATAGGACAGGGGGAAGAAAAACTGTTTTTT. Its translation: CASIGQGEEKLFF.

This chain joins TRBV6-5 and TRBJ1-2, with TRBD1 matching over 9 bases. V shed 5 bases and J 7 bases; nucleotides not matched to a gene: 8. CDR3 length: 14 residues. Germline V gives CDR1 MNHEY, CDR2 SVGAGI. The CDR3 reads CASSRDRVPGGYTF. The CDR3 DNA reads as TGTGCCAGCAGTCGGGACAGGGTCCCGGGTGGCTACACCTTC.

This clone has a handful of counts. The chain carries TRBV28 and TRBJ2-1, with a tentative D call TRBD1 (7 bases). Trimming took off 4 bases at V and 7 bases at J, with 14 bases between the two ends. This CDR3 has 14 residues. Germline lookup yields CDR1 MDHEN and CDR2 SYDVKM. This CDR3 is CASSYPQGRNEQFF. For the CDR3, the DNA is TGTGCCAGCAGTTACCCACAGGGGAGGAATGAGCAGTTCTTC.

The chain uses TRBV15 and TRBJ2-7; TRBD1 agrees at 8 bases. The V and J ends lost 2 bases and 4 bases, in that order; junction bases with no gene match: 13. This CDR3 has 17 residues. CDR1 and CDR2 from the germline V gene are LNHNV and YYDKDF (reference sequence). CDR3 protein: CATSRHPVTGDRYEQYF. In nucleotides, the CDR3 is TGTGCCACCAGCAGACATCCCGTGACAGGGGATCGATACGAGCAGTACTTC.

V is TRBV6-5 and J is TRBJ1-1; D is perhaps TRBD1 (6 bases). Trimming removed 5 bases at V and 10 bases at J, with 17 bases between. This CDR3 comprises 13 residues. The germline CDR1 and CDR2 sequences are MNHEY and SVGAGI. CDR3 in DNA: TGTGCCAGCAGTATGGGGGGGCGGTCGGTAGCTTTCTTT. Amino acid sequence: CASSMGGRSVAFF.

The V and J genes are TRBV11-3 and TRBJ1-1; D is ambiguous. With 5 bases removed from V and 2 bases from J, the gap between germline ends came to 9 bases. Looked up from germline, CDR1 is SGHNT and CDR2 is YENEEA. This CDR3 region has 13 residues. The CDR3 DNA reads as TGTGCCAGCAGCCTCTCCCCCAACACTGAAGCTTTCTTT. It yields the protein CASSLSPNTEAFF.